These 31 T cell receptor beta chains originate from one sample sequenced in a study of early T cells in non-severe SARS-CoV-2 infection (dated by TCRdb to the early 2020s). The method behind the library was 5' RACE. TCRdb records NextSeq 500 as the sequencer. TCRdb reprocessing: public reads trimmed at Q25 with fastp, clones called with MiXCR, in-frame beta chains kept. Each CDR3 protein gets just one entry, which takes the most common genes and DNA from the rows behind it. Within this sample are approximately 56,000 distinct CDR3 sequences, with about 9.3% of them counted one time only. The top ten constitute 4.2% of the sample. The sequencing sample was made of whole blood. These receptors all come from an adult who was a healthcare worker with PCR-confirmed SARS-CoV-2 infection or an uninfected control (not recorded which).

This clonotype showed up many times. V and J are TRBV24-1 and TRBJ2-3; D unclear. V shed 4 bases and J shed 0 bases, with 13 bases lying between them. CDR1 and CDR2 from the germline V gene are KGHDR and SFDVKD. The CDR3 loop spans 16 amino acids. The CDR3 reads CATSDPMTASTDTQYF. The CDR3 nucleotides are TGTGCCACCAGTGACCCTATGACGGCTAGCACAGATACGCAGTATTTT.

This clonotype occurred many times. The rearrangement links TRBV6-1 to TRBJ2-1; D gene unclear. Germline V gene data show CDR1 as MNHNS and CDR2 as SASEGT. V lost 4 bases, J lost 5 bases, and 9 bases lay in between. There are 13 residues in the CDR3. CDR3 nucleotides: TGTGCCAGCAGTGCTCCAGTTAACAATGAGCAGTTCTTC. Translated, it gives CASSAPVNNEQFF.

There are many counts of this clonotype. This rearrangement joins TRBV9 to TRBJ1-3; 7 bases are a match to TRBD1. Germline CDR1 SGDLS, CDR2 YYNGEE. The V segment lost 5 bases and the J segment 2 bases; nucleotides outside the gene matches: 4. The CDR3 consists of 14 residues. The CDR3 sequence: CASSRDRAGNTIYF. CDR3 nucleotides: TGTGCCAGCAGTAGAGACAGGGCTGGAAACACCATATATTTT.

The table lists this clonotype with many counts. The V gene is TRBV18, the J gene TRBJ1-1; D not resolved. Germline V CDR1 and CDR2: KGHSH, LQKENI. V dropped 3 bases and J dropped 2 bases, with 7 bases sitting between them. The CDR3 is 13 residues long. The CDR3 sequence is CASSPRVNTEAFF. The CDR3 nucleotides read TGTGCCAGCTCACCCCGGGTTAACACTGAAGCTTTCTTT.

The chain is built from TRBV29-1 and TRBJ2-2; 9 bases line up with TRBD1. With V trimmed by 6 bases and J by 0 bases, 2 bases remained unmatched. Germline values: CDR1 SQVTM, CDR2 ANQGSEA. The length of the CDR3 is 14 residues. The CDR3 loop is CSVDRGTNTGELFF. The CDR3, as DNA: TGCAGCGTGGACAGGGGCACGAACACCGGGGAGCTGTTTTTT.

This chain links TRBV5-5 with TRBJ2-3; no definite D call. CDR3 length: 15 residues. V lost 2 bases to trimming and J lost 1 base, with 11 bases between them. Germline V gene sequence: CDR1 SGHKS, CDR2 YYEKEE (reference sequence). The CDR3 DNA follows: TGTGCCAGCAGCTTTCGTGGGTGGGGCACAGATACGCAGTATTTT. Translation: CASSFRGWGTDTQYF.

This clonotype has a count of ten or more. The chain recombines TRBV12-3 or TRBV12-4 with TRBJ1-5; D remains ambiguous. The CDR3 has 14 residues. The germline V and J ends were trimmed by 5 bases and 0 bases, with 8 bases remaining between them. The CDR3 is CASSPGNSNQPQHF. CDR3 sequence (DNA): TGTGCCAGCAGTCCGGGTAATAGCAATCAGCCCCAGCATTTT.

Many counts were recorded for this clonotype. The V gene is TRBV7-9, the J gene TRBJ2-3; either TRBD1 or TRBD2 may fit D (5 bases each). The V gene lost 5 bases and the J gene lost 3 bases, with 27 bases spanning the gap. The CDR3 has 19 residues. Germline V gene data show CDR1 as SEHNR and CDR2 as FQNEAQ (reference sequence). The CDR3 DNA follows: TGTGCCAGCAGCCGTCCTTCTGTTAGGGGCGGAGGCCTGACAGATACGCAGTATTTT. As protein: CASSRPSVRGGGLTDTQYF.

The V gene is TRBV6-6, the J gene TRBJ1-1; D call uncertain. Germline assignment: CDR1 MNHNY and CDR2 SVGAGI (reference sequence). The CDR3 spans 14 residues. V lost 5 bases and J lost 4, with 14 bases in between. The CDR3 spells CASSTTRIGTEAFF. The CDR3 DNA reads TGTGCCAGCAGTACCACAAGGATCGGCACTGAAGCTTTCTTT.

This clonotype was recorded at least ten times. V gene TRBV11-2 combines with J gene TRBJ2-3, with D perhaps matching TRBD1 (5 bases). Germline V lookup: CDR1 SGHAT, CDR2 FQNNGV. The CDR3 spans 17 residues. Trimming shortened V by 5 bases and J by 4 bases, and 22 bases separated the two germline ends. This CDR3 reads CASSQAPAGPSPDTQYF. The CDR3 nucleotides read TGTGCCAGCAGCCAGGCCCCCGCAGGGCCTTCTCCAGATACGCAGTATTTT.

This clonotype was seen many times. CDR3 bases: TGTGCCAGCAGCCCGACCCAAAACATTCAGTACTTC. Residues: CASSPTQNIQYF. The chain carries TRBV7-9 and TRBJ2-4; D is uncertain. The V end lost 5 bases, the J end lost 5 bases, and 7 bases lay between the germline ends. The CDR3 has 12 amino acids. Germline assignment: CDR1 SEHNR and CDR2 FQNEAQ (reference sequence).

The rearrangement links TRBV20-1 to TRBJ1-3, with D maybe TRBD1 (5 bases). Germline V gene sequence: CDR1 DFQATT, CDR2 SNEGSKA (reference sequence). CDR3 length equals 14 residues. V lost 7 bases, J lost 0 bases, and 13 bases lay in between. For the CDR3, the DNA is TGCAGTGTGGGACCTCTGATCTCTGGAAACACCATATATTTT. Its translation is CSVGPLISGNTIYF.

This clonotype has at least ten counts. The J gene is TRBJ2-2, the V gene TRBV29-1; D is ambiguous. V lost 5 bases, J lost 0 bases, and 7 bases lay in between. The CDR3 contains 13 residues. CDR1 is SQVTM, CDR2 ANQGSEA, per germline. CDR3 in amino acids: CSVTRTNTGELFF. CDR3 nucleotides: TGCAGCGTTACCCGCACGAACACCGGGGAGCTGTTTTTT.

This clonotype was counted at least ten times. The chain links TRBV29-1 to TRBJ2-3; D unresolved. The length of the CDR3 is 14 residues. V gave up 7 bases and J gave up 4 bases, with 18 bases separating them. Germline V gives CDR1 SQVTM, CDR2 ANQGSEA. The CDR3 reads CSGRQIGWPDTQYF. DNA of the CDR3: TGCAGCGGCCGTCAGATTGGATGGCCAGATACGCAGTATTTT.

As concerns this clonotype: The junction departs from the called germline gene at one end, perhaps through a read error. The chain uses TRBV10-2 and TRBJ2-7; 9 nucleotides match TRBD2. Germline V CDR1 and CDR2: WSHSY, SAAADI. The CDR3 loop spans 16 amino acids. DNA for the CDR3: TGCGCCAGCAGTCCTCGGTTAGGGACTAGCCCACCCCCGCAGGATTTC. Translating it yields CASSPRLGTSPPPQDF.

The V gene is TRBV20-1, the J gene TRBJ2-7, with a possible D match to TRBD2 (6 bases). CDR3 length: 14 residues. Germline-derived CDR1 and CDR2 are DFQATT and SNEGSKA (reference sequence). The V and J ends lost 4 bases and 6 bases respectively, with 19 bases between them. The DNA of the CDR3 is TGCAGTGCTAAACTACCCCGGAGGGCACGCGAGCAGTACTTC. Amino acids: CSAKLPRRAREQYF.

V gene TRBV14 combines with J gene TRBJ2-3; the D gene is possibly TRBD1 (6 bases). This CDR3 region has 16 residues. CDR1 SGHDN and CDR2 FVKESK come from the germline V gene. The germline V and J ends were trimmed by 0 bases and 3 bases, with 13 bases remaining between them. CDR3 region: CASSQDWGLATDTQYF. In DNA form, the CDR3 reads TGTGCCAGCAGCCAAGATTGGGGGCTAGCTACAGATACGCAGTATTTT.

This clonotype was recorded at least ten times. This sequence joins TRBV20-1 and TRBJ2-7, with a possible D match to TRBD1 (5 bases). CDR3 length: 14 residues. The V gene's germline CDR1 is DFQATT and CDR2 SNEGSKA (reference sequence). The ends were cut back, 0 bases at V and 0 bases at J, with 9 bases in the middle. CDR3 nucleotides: TGCAGTGCTAGAGACACAGGATTCTCCTACGAGCAGTACTTC. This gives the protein CSARDTGFSYEQYF.

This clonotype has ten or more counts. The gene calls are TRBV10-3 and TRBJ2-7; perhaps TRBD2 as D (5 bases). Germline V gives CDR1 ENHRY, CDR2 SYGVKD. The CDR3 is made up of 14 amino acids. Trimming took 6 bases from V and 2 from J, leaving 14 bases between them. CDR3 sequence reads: CAIRESGPTYEQYF. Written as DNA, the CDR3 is TGTGCCATCAGGGAAAGCGGCCCGACCTACGAGCAGTACTTC.

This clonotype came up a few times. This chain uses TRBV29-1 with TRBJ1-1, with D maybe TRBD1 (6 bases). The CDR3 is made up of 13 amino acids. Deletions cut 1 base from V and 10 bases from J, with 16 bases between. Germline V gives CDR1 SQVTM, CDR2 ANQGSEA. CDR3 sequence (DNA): TGCAGCGTTGAAGGACAGGAAACCTATTCAGCTTTCTTT. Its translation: CSVEGQETYSAFF.

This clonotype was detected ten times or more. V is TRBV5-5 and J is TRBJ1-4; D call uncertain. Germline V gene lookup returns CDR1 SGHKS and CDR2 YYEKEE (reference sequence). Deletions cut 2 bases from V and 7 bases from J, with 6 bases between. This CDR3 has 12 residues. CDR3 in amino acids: CASSLGREKLFF. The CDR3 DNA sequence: TGTGCCAGCAGCTTAGGACGTGAAAAACTGTTTTTT.

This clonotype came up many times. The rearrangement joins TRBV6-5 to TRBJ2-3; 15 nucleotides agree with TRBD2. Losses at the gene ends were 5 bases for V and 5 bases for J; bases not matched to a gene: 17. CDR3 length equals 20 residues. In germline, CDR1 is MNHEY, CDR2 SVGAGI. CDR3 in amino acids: CASSRRNRPGLAGGQDTQYF. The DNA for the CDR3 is TGTGCCAGCAGTCGTCGAAACCGACCGGGACTAGCGGGGGGCCAAGATACGCAGTATTTT.

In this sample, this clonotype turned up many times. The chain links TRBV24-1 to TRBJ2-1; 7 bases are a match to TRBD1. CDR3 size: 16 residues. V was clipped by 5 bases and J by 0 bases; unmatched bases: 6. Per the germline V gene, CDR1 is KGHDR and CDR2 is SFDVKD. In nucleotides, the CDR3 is TGTGCCACCAGTGCTCACCGGGACAGCTCCTACAATGAGCAGTTCTTC. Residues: CATSAHRDSSYNEQFF.

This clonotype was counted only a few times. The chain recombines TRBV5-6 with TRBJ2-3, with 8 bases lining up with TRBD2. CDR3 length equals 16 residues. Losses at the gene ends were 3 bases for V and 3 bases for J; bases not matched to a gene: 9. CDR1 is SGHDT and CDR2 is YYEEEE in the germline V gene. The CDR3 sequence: CASSWGAGDRTDTQYF. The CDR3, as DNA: TGTGCCAGCAGCTGGGGAGCGGGAGATAGGACAGATACGCAGTATTTT.

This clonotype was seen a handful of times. Here the CDR3 reads CSVGTLNTEAFF. The CDR3 DNA sequence: TGCAGCGTTGGGACACTGAACACTGAAGCTTTCTTT. The chain couples TRBV29-1 to TRBJ1-1, with D possibly being TRBD1 (5 bases). Germline assignment: CDR1 SQVTM and CDR2 ANQGSEA. The CDR3 has 12 residues. Between the trimmed V and J ends, which lost 4 bases and 0 bases, there was a span of 6 bases.

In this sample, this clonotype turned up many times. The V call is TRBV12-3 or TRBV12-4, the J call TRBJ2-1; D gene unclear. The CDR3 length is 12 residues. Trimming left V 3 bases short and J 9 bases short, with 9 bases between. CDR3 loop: CASSFFGGEQFF. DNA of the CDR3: TGTGCCAGCAGTTTTTTTGGTGGTGAGCAGTTCTTC.

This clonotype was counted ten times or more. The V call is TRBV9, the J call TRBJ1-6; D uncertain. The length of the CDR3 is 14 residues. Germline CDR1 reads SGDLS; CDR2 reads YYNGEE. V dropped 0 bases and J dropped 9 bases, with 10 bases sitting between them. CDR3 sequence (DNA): TGTGCCAGCAGCGTAGAACCTTCTGGTTCACCCCTCCACTTT. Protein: CASSVEPSGSPLHF.

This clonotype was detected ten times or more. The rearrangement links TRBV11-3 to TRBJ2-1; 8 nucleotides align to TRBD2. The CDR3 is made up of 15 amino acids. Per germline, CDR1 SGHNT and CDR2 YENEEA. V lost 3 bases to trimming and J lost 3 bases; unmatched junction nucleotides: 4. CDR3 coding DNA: TGTGCCAGCAGCTTGAGCGGGGGAGACTACAATGAGCAGTTCTTC. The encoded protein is CASSLSGGDYNEQFF. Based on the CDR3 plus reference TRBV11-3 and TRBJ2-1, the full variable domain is EAGVVQSPRYKIIEKKQPVAFWCNPISGHNTLYWYLQNLGQGPELLIRYENEEAVDDSQLPKDRFSAERLKGVDSTLKIQPAELGDSAVYLCASSLSGGDYNEQFFGPGTRLTVL.

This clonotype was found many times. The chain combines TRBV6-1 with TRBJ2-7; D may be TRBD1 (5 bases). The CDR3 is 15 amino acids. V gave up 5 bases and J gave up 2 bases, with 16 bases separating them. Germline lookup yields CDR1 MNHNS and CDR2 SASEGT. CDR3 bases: TGTGCCAGCAGTCCAGGGTTGGGCCGCGCCTACGAGCAGTACTTC. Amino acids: CASSPGLGRAYEQYF.

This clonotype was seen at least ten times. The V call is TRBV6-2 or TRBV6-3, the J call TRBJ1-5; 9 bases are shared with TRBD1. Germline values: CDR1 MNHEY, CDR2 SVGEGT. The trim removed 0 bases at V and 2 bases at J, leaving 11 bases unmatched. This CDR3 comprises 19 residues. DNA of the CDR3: TGTGCCAGCAGTTACTCGATACCTGCTCGACAGGGGGGCAATCAGCCCCAGCATTTT. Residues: CASSYSIPARQGGNQPQHF.

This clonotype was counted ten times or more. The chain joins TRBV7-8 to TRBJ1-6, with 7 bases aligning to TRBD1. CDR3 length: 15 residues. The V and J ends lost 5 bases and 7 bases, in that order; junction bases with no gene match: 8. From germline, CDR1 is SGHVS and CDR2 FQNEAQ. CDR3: CASSRGPTGNSPLHF. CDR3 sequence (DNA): TGTGCCAGCAGCAGGGGGCCGACAGGGAATTCACCCCTCCACTTT.